These 22 T cell receptor beta chains originate from one sample sequenced in a study of breast tumors, draining lymph nodes, adjacent tissues. The lymph nodes were axillary draining lymph nodes from breast cancer patients. TCRdb re-analysed the multiplex PCR reads in MiXCR, keeping a single row per CDR3 protein. This table holds some 170,000 distinct CDR3 sequences, more than 25% found once. Sequenced sample: axillary lymph node tissue. Receptors were obtained from a female donor with breast cancer. Some clones in this sample may be carry-over from other donors' samples.

This clonotype has a count of ten or more. This chain joins TRBV2 and TRBJ1-5, with D perhaps matching TRBD1 (6 bases). Germline V gene lookup returns CDR1 SNHLY and CDR2 FYNNEI. The CDR3 is made up of 16 amino acids. Trimming left V 2 bases short and J 0 bases short, with 11 bases between. CDR3 region: CASSERRTVSNQPQHF. The CDR3 DNA reads TGTGCCAGCAGTGAAAGGAGGACAGTTAGCAATCAGCCCCAGCATTTT.

This clonotype showed up many times. The rearrangement uses TRBV5-1 and TRBJ2-3, with D maybe TRBD1 (5 bases). The CDR3 loop spans 13 amino acids. Trimming cost V 4 bases and J 2 bases, with 8 bases left between them. Germline CDR1 is SGHRS and CDR2 is YFSETQ. The CDR3 protein is CASSPRDTDTQYF. In nucleotides, the CDR3 is TGCGCCAGCAGCCCCAGGGACACAGATACGCAGTATTTT. Filled out from reference TRBV5-1 and TRBJ2-3, the complete variable domain reads KAGVTQTPRYLIKTRGQQVTLSCSPISGHRSVSWYQQTPGQGLQFLFEYFSETQRNKGNFPGRFSGRQFSNSRSEMNVSTLELGDSALYLCASSPRDTDTQYFGPGTRLTVL.

This clonotype was found many times. The genes are TRBV9 and TRBJ2-1; D not certain. The V and J ends lost 3 bases and 5 bases respectively, with 12 bases between them. Germline-derived CDR1 and CDR2 are SGDLS and YYNGEE. The CDR3 is 14 residues long. CDR3 coding DNA: TGTGCCAGCAGCGAGCAAAGCCTAAACAATGAGCAGTTCTTC. Translating gives CASSEQSLNNEQFF.

This clonotype was counted at least ten times. The gene calls are TRBV20-1 and TRBJ2-3; D is unresolved. The CDR3 has 13 residues. V lost 3 bases and J lost 1, with 8 bases in between. CDR1 and CDR2 from the germline V gene are DFQATT and SNEGSKA (reference sequence). The CDR3 DNA reads TGCAGTGCTAGCGGTGGGGGCACAGATACGCAGTATTTT. It is translated as CSASGGGTDTQYF.

This clonotype was seen repeatedly, ten times or more. The gene calls are TRBV10-1 and TRBJ2-3; 8 bases match TRBD2. The CDR3 sequence is 11 residues long. V was clipped by 1 base and J by 15 bases; unmatched bases: 3. The germline V gene encodes CDR1 WNHNN and CDR2 SYGVQD (reference sequence). The CDR3 spells CASSELGTSYF. In DNA form, the CDR3 reads TGCGCCAGCAGTGAGTTGGGGACTAGTTATTTT.

This clonotype was detected ten times or more. V usage is TRBV24-1 and J usage is TRBJ2-1; D is perhaps TRBD1 (5 bases). Trimming took 1 base from V and 4 from J, leaving 7 bases between them. Per the germline V gene, CDR1 is KGHDR and CDR2 is SFDVKD. This CDR3 comprises 14 residues. The CDR3: CATSDFGQYNEQFF. The CDR3 DNA is TGTGCCACCAGTGATTTTGGACAATACAATGAGCAGTTCTTC.

This chain joins TRBV20-1 and TRBJ1-2; 9 positions match TRBD1. Unmatched junction bases numbered 8, after V lost 7 bases and J lost 8 bases. The CDR3 totals 12 residues. Germline lookup yields CDR1 DFQATT and CDR2 SNEGSKA (reference sequence). In nucleotides, the CDR3 is TGCAGTGGATACAGGGGGCCCCAGGGCTACACCTTC. Amino acid sequence: CSGYRGPQGYTF.

A note on this clonotype: Being one base from a much bigger clone, this may be a read error. V and J are TRBV5-1 and TRBJ2-2; possibly TRBD1 for D (6 bases). This CDR3 has 14 residues. CDR1 is SGHRS and CDR2 is YFSETQ in the germline V gene. In DNA, the CDR3 is TGCGCCAGCAGCTCAAACCAGGGGCCCGGGGAGCTGTCTTTT. Translated: CASSSNQGPGELSF.

This clonotype was detected many times. Being one base from a much bigger clone, this may be a read error. The chain links TRBV5-6 to TRBJ1-4; D remains ambiguous. Per the germline V gene, CDR1 is SGHDT and CDR2 is YYEEEE. The CDR3 is made up of 14 amino acids. CDR3 sequence reads: CACSFAGVNEKLFF. CDR3 coding DNA: TGTGCCTGCAGCTTTGCTGGGGTTAATGAAAAACTGTTTTTT.

This clonotype was detected many times. The chain carries TRBV7-6 and TRBJ1-1; possibly TRBD1 for D (5 bases). Trimming shortened V by 5 bases and J by 4 bases, and 17 bases separated the two germline ends. CDR1 and CDR2 (germline): SGHVS, FNYEAQ. CDR3 size: 15 residues. In nucleotides, the CDR3 is TGTGCCAGCAGCGAATTGGGGGGTCGTGGCACTGAAGCTTTCTTT. This sequence encodes CASSELGGRGTEAFF.

This clonotype was picked up many times. This sequence joins TRBV28 and TRBJ1-5; D perhaps matches TRBD1 (6 bases). The CDR3 has 15 amino acids. The V end lost 2 bases, the J end lost 5 bases, and 13 bases lay between the germline ends. From germline, CDR1 is MDHEN and CDR2 SYDVKM. The DNA of the CDR3 is TGTGCCAGCAGTTTAGTAGGGCAGGGGCATCAGCCCCAGCATTTT. Translated, it gives CASSLVGQGHQPQHF.

This clonotype was observed at least ten times. The V gene is TRBV3-1, the J gene TRBJ1-2; TRBD1 is a possible D gene (6 bases). Per germline, CDR1 LGHDT and CDR2 YNNKEL (reference sequence). This CDR3 has 15 amino acids. V lost 7 bases to trimming and J lost 5 bases, with 20 bases between them. In nucleotides, the CDR3 is TGTGCCAGCACCGACTCATCACAGGGTGTATATGGCTACACCTTC. Translation: CASTDSSQGVYGYTF.

This clonotype was recorded many times. The V call is TRBV5-1, the J call TRBJ1-3; D not resolved. The CDR3 has 13 residues. In germline, CDR1 is SGHRS, CDR2 YFSETQ. Trimming cost V 4 bases and J 6 bases, with 11 bases left between them. CDR3 protein: CASSVSGENTIYF. CDR3 DNA: TGCGCCAGCAGCGTTTCGGGAGAAAACACCATATATTTT.

The sample holds a few counts of this clonotype. Germline and junction disagree at one end, which may indicate a read error. The V gene is TRBV5-1, the J gene TRBJ2-5; 8 bases fit TRBD2. CDR3 length equals 14 residues. Germline V gives CDR1 SGHRS, CDR2 YFSETQ. CDR3 loop: CASTLGTREDTQYF. The CDR3 DNA is TGCGCCAGCACTCTCGGGACTAGAGAAGACACCCAGTACTTC.

The chain joins TRBV12-3 or TRBV12-4 to TRBJ2-7; D unclear. V was pared by 2 bases and J by 6 bases, with 5 bases between. There are 11 residues in the CDR3. The CDR3 coding sequence is TGTGCCAGCAGTTTATTGGGCGAGCAGTACTTC. Protein: CASSLLGEQYF.

For this clonotype: This sequence may be a read error, since a much larger clone differs from it by one base. The chain combines TRBV27 with TRBJ1-2; 10 bases are a match to TRBD1. Per the germline V gene, CDR1 is MNHEY and CDR2 is SMNVEV (reference sequence). The length of the CDR3 is 13 residues. Trimming at V came to 6 bases and at J to 7 bases, leaving 5 bases not matched to a gene. The chain's CDR3 is CASRRQGARGYTF. CDR3 DNA: TGTGCCAGCAGAAGACAGGGGGCACGTGGCTACACCTTC.

This clonotype was detected many times. The CDR3 here is CSAPRQGGEETQYF. CDR3 coding DNA: TGCAGTGCACCCCGACAGGGTGGGGAGGAGACCCAGTACTTC. The V and J genes are TRBV20-1 and TRBJ2-5; the match to TRBD1 covers 7 bases. V was pared by 6 bases and J by 5 bases, with 12 bases of the junction left unmatched. This CDR3 region has 14 residues. In germline, CDR1 is DFQATT, CDR2 SNEGSKA (reference sequence).

The sample holds many counts of this clonotype. V and J are TRBV19 and TRBJ1-4; D is uncertain. Germline assignment: CDR1 LNHDA and CDR2 SQIVND (reference sequence). V lost 3 bases to trimming and J lost 6 bases, with 8 bases between them. The CDR3 spans 13 residues. The CDR3 here is CASSIDGDEKLFF. The CDR3 bases are TGTGCCAGTAGTATTGATGGGGATGAAAAACTGTTTTTT.

This clonotype was seen repeatedly, ten times or more. The chain carries TRBV3-1 and TRBJ1-4; the match to TRBD1 covers 8 bases. From germline, CDR1 is LGHDT and CDR2 YNNKEL (reference sequence). J gave up 10 bases and V 3 bases, and 13 bases lay outside the gene matches. CDR3 length: 16 residues. The CDR3 DNA sequence: TGTGCCAGCAGCCAGCAAGTCGGACAGGGTTTTGGAAAACTGTTTTTT. It encodes CASSQQVGQGFGKLFF.

In its sample, this clonotype was seen once. The chain links TRBV4-1 to TRBJ2-5, with 11 bases that match TRBD2. The CDR3 loop spans 15 amino acids. V dropped 4 bases and J dropped 1; count of bases not matched to a gene: 2. Germline CDR1 reads MGHRA; CDR2 reads YSYEKL. In nucleotides, the CDR3 is TGCGCCAGCAGCCTTAGCGGGGGGGCCCAAGAGACCCAGTACTTC. Its protein is CASSLSGGAQETQYF.

This clonotype was seen at least ten times. CDR3 sequence: CSARDPSGGRVNEQFF. CDR3 nucleotide sequence: TGCAGTGCTAGAGATCCAAGCGGGGGAAGAGTAAATGAGCAGTTCTTC. The chain has TRBV20-1 and TRBJ2-1; the match to TRBD2 covers 8 bases. V dropped 0 bases and J dropped 7; count of bases not matched to a gene: 11. This CDR3 has 16 amino acids. Per the germline V gene, CDR1 is DFQATT and CDR2 is SNEGSKA (reference sequence).

This clonotype was seen repeatedly, ten times or more. The chain combines TRBV30 with TRBJ1-5; 7 nucleotides align to TRBD1. Germline values: CDR1 GTSNPN, CDR2 SVGIG (reference sequence). V trimming: 3 bases; J trimming: 4 bases; junction bases outside the gene matches: 12. This CDR3 contains 16 residues. CDR3 sequence reads: CAWRGQSTSVNQPQHF. The DNA for the CDR3 is TGTGCCTGGAGGGGACAGAGCACCTCCGTTAATCAGCCCCAGCATTTT.